This T cell receptor (beta chain) is from a study of response to subunit inactivated influenza vaccine. The study, taken as a whole, reports: Seasonal influenza vaccination, on each occasion, was suggested by the authors to recruit few new T cells.

This clonotype was counted many times. No antigen is known for it. TCRdb re-derived calls from the RT-PCR reads in MiXCR, one entry per CDR3 protein. Of hundreds of thousands of distinct CDR3 sequences in the sample, more than 15% were seen once. The source is a man between 50 and 59 years old who received an inactivated influenza vaccine. The input for sequencing was PBMCs from blood, taken 12 days after vaccination.

CDR3 in DNA: TGTGCCATCATGCAGCCCTCATCCTACGAGCAGTACTTC. It is translated as CAIMQPSSYEQYF. The rearrangement joins TRBV10-3 to TRBJ2-7; D is unclear. Deletions cut 7 bases from V and 1 base from J, with 11 bases between. In germline, CDR1 is ENHRY, CDR2 SYGVKD. CDR3 length: 13 amino acids.